This TCR beta chain was obtained from a study of shared clonotypes between healthy human individuals. Naive CD8 cells lacked CD45RO, underwent positive selection for CCR7 and left out terminally differentiated effector memory CD45RA+ cells. General observations from the study: Clonotype sharing among the donors was expected to vary with sequencing depth. Larger estimated richness was generally seen in naive subsets than in memory subsets. Only blood was sampled; tissue repertoires likely differ.

With 7 bases removed from V and 0 bases from J, the gap between germline ends came to 13 bases. The CDR3 covers 15 residues. Germline V gene sequence: CDR1 MNHEY, CDR2 SVGAGI. As regards this clone: Its antigen is currently unknown.

Authors' data handling: Junction-only immunoSEQ data arrived without quality scores, meaning filtering differed. Assay: immunoSEQ multiplex PCR; the TCRdb copy retains only in-frame clones and omits some. D and trimming were read from the DNA, whereas the V and J calls and clone size are those reported in that table. This table has around 2,100,000 clones, about 94% appearing once. Sequenced input: naive CD8+ T cells sorted from blood. The chain recombines TRBV6-5 with TRBJ1-5, with D perhaps TRBD1 (6 bases). This receptor was taken from a man younger than 35 in good health. The CDR3 is CASTPTGDSNQPQHF. CDR3 in DNA: TGTGCCAGCACCCCGACAGGAGATAGCAATCAGCCCCAGCATTTT.